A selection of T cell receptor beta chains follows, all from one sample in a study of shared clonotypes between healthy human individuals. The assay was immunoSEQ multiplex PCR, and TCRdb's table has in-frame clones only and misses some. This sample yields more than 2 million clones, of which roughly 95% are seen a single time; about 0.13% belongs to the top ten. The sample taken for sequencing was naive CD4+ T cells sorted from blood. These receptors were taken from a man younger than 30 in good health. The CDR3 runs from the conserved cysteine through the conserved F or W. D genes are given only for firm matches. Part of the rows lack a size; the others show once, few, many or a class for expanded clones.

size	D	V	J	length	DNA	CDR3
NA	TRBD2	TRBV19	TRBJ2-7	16	TGTGCCAGTAGTTCATCAGCGGGGATAAGCTCCTACGAGCAGTACTTC	CASSSSAGISSYEQYF
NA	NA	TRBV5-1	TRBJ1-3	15	TGCGCCAGCAGCTTGAACGGACAGAACGGAAACACCATATATTTT	CASSLNGQNGNTIYF
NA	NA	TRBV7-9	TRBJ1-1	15	TGTGCCAGCAGCCGGGATGGGGGTGGTAACACTGAAGCTTTCTTT	CASSRDGGGNTEAFF
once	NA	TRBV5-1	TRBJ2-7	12	TGCGCCAGCAGGGAAGGTTCCTACGAGCAGTACTTC	CASREGSYEQYF
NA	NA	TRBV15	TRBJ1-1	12	TGTGCCACCAGCAGAGTCTACACTGAAGCTTTCTTT	CATSRVYTEAFF
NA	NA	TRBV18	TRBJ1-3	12	TGTGCCAGCTCACCAGACGGAAACACCATATATTTT	CASSPDGNTIYF
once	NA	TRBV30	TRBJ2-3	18	TGTGCCTGGACCGCTAAAATCCCGGCGCGGGGATACACAGATACGCAGTATTTT	CAWTAKIPARGYTDTQYF
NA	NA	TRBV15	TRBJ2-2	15	TGTGCCACCAGCAGAGATCGGGGGTCTCCCGGGGAGCTGTTTTTT	CATSRDRGSPGELFF
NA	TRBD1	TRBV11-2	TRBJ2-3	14	TGTGCCAGCAGCTCGGGACAGGGGGGAGATACGCAGTATTTT	CASSSGQGGDTQYF
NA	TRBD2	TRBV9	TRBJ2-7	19	TGTGCCAGCAGCTCTAGGGCCGGGACTAGCGGGGGGGCCGGCTACGAGCAGTACTTC	CASSSRAGTSGGAGYEQYF
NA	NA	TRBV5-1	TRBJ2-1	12	TGCGCCAGCAGCTTGCAGGGTTATGAGCAGTTCTTC	CASSLQGYEQFF